These 29 T cell receptor beta chains came from one sample sequenced in a study of CD8 T cells in Susac syndrome. RNA was extracted with the RNeasy kit, and a quantity of about 0.5 to 1 ug was reverse transcribed using random hexamers. TCRdb called the immunoSEQ multiplex PCR reads again in MiXCR, with one record for every CDR3 protein. This sample yields around 150,000 distinct CDR3 sequences, of which roughly 94% are seen a single time; approximately 0.18% belongs to the top ten. Sequenced sample: CD8+ T cells from PBMCs. The receptors derive from a human donor with Susac syndrome.

The chain uses TRBV7-6 and TRBJ2-7, with D hard to call. V was cut by 4 bases and J by 5 bases, with 9 bases left in between. Germline V CDR1 and CDR2: SGHVS, FNYEAQ. The CDR3 totals 12 residues. The DNA of the CDR3 is TGTGCCAGCAGCTCCGGACCCGACGAGCAGTACTTC. The encoded protein is CASSSGPDEQYF.

CDR3 bases: TGCAGTGCTAGTCTTCCCCTAATCCAGGGGTTGGTTAGCGAAGCTTTCTTT. Its protein product is CSASLPLIQGLVSEAFF. This chain joins TRBV20-1 and TRBJ1-1, with a possible D match to TRBD1 (6 bases). The CDR3 runs to 17 residues. The ends were cut back, 3 bases at V and 8 bases at J, with 28 bases in the middle. CDR1 and CDR2 from the germline V gene are DFQATT and SNEGSKA (reference sequence).

The chain joins TRBV5-1 to TRBJ2-1, with TRBD2 identical over 9 bases. From germline, CDR1 is SGHRS and CDR2 YFSETQ. J was trimmed by 3 bases and V by 3 bases; bases with no gene match: 7. The length of the CDR3 is 16 residues. The CDR3 protein is CASSSGGGRDYNEQFF. The CDR3 DNA reads as TGCGCCAGCAGCTCCGGGGGCGGGAGGGACTACAATGAGCAGTTCTTC.

This chain uses TRBV7-8 with TRBJ1-4; D is uncertain. V lost 6 bases and J 10 bases, leaving 18 bases between the germline ends. CDR1 and CDR2 (germline): SGHVS, FQNEAQ. This CDR3 contains 14 residues. The CDR3 protein is CASRSTGGRTKLFF. In DNA, the CDR3 is TGTGCCAGCAGGTCGACCGGAGGTCGCACAAAACTGTTTTTT.

The CDR3 nucleotides are TGTGCCAGCAGCTTAGCGCCGGGAAAGTCCTACGAGCAGTACTTC. Residues: CASSLAPGKSYEQYF. The V call is TRBV7-6, the J call TRBJ2-7; TRBD2 might be the D (5 bases). This CDR3 region has 15 residues. CDR1 is SGHVS, CDR2 FNYEAQ, per germline. V lost 0 bases, J lost 1 base, and 10 bases lay in between. The variable domain in full, completed from reference TRBV7-6 and TRBJ2-7, reads GAGVSQSPRYKVTKRGQDVALRCDPISGHVSLYWYRQALGQGPEFLTYFNYEAQQDKSGLPNDRFSAERPEGSISTLTIQRTEQRDSAMYRCASSLAPGKSYEQYFGPGTRLTVT.

This clonotype occurred once. The V and J genes are TRBV27 and TRBJ2-7; 8 bases are a match to TRBD1. The CDR3 loop spans 13 amino acids. CDR1 is MNHEY, CDR2 SMNVEV, per germline (reference sequence). The junction had 4 bases not matched to a gene; V was cut back by 6 bases and J by 3 bases. The CDR3 region is CASSLTGDYEQYF. In DNA, the CDR3 is TGTGCCAGCAGCCTGACAGGGGACTACGAGCAGTACTTC.

The chain joins TRBV6-6 to TRBJ2-7; D is unclear. CDR1 MNHNY and CDR2 SVGAGI come from the germline V gene (reference sequence). The ends were cut back, 5 bases at V and 2 bases at J, with 19 bases in the middle. This CDR3 region has 16 residues. CDR3 region: CASSPSADPLPYEQYF. The CDR3 coding sequence is TGTGCCAGCAGTCCCTCGGCGGACCCGCTCCCCTACGAGCAGTACTTC.

The chain carries TRBV6-5 and TRBJ1-2; 7 nucleotides agree with TRBD1. Germline loops: CDR1 MNHEY, CDR2 SVGAGI. V gave up 5 bases and J gave up 2 bases; unmatched junction bases: 5. The CDR3 is made up of 14 amino acids. CDR3 coding DNA: TGTGCCAGCAGTATCCAGACAGGGAACTATGGCTACACCTTC. Protein sequence: CASSIQTGNYGYTF.

This chain uses TRBV5-1 with TRBJ2-1; 9 nucleotides agree with TRBD2. After removal of 3 bases from V and 5 bases from J, the junction contained 6 bases not matched to a gene. Per the germline V gene, CDR1 is SGHRS and CDR2 is YFSETQ. This CDR3 is 15 amino acids long. The CDR3 DNA is TGCGCCAGCAGCTGGTCGGCGGGAGGGGACAATGAGCAGTTCTTC. Translating gives CASSWSAGGDNEQFF.

This chain joins TRBV10-3 and TRBJ2-1, with D perhaps TRBD2 (5 bases). This CDR3 is 13 amino acids long. Deletions cut 8 bases from V and 8 bases from J, with 16 bases between. CDR1 is ENHRY and CDR2 is SYGVKD in the germline V gene. CDR3 in amino acids: CAILAGGNDEQFF. CDR3 nucleotides: TGTGCCATCCTCGCGGGTGGGAACGATGAGCAGTTCTTC.

This chain connects TRBV28 to TRBJ2-7; 12 bases are shared with TRBD2. Trimming removed 5 bases from V and 2 bases from J; junction bases left unmatched: 7. CDR1 and CDR2 (germline): MDHEN, SYDVKM. The CDR3 covers 16 residues. The CDR3 nucleotides read TGTGCCAGCAGTGACAAGGGACTAGCGGGCCCCTACGAGCAGTACTTC. It codes for CASSDKGLAGPYEQYF.

The J gene is TRBJ2-3, the V gene TRBV14; no clear D. Germline assignment: CDR1 SGHDN and CDR2 FVKESK. Trimming cost V 5 bases and J 1 base, with 10 bases left between them. CDR3 length equals 14 residues. The CDR3 nucleotides are TGTGCCAGCAGCATAATGCCAGGCACAGATACGCAGTATTTT. Its protein is CASSIMPGTDTQYF.

Only a few counts were recorded for this clonotype. The J gene is TRBJ2-1, the V gene TRBV5-1; 14 bases fit TRBD2. CDR1 is SGHRS and CDR2 is YFSETQ in the germline V gene. The CDR3 runs to 18 residues. V lost 4 bases, J lost 3 bases, and 9 bases stayed unmatched. The CDR3 nucleotides are TGCGCCAGCAGCGAGGGACTAGCGGGAGCCGGCTACTACAATGAGCAGTTCTTC. It encodes CASSEGLAGAGYYNEQFF.

This rearrangement joins TRBV14 to TRBJ2-5; unclear D gene. Germline CDR1 and CDR2: SGHDN and FVKESK. The CDR3 runs to 14 residues. V shed 4 bases and J shed 0 bases, with 9 bases lying between them. The CDR3, as DNA: TGTGCCAGCAGCCGACCCTCGTACCAAGAGACCCAGTACTTC. Translation gives CASSRPSYQETQYF.

The chain joins TRBV6-5 to TRBJ2-7; the match to TRBD2 covers 7 bases. Germline V gene sequence: CDR1 MNHEY, CDR2 SVGAGI. The CDR3 covers 17 residues. The J segment lost 0 bases and the V segment lost 2 bases, leaving 10 bases of the junction unmatched. The DNA for the CDR3 is TGTGCCAGCAGTTACCCGGCCAGCGGGAAAACCTCCTACGAGCAGTACTTC. Its protein product is CASSYPASGKTSYEQYF.

V gene TRBV24-1 combines with J gene TRBJ1-1; 8 nucleotides line up with TRBD1. From germline, CDR1 is KGHDR and CDR2 SFDVKD. This CDR3 comprises 13 residues. Unmatched junction bases numbered 2, after V lost 1 base and J lost 8 bases. The CDR3 DNA follows: TGTGCCACCAGTGATTTTGCAGGGGGCGAAGCTTTCTTT. The encoded protein is CATSDFAGGEAFF.

The chain is built from TRBV4-1 and TRBJ2-1; D is ambiguous. This CDR3 spans 16 amino acids. Trimming stripped 4 bases from V and 6 bases from J, with 19 bases between. Germline values: CDR1 MGHRA, CDR2 YSYEKL. This chain's CDR3 is CASSPWTSSAFNEQFF. In DNA, the CDR3 is TGCGCCAGCAGCCCCTGGACCTCTTCTGCATTCAATGAGCAGTTCTTC.

The chain carries TRBV10-3 and TRBJ2-7; D tentatively reads TRBD1 or TRBD2 (5 bases each). Germline-derived CDR1 and CDR2 are ENHRY and SYGVKD. The CDR3 spans 14 residues. The ends were cut back, 6 bases at V and 4 bases at J, with 16 bases in the middle. CDR3 loop: CAIRTDSRGYEQYF. Written as DNA, the CDR3 is TGTGCCATCAGGACGGACTCGAGGGGTTACGAGCAGTACTTC.

The rearrangement links TRBV29-1 to TRBJ2-7; 10 positions agree with TRBD1. The CDR3 length is 14 residues. Per germline, CDR1 SQVTM and CDR2 ANQGSEA. After removal of 4 bases from V and 5 bases from J, the junction contained 8 bases not matched to a gene. The CDR3 region has the DNA TGCAGCGTTGCGGACAGGGGGATCGACGACGAGCAGTACTTC. As protein: CSVADRGIDDEQYF.

The rearrangement uses TRBV6-4 and TRBJ1-2, with D hard to call. Germline loops: CDR1 MRHNA, CDR2 SNTAGT. V lost 5 bases, J lost 8 bases, and 15 bases lay in between. The CDR3 has 13 amino acids. The CDR3 loop reads CASSLSGGGGYTF. For the CDR3, the DNA is TGTGCCAGCAGTCTGAGTGGTGGAGGAGGCTACACCTTC.

The chain is built from TRBV7-9 and TRBJ2-5; perhaps TRBD1 as D (5 bases). This CDR3 has 14 residues. The germline V gene has CDR1 SEHNR and CDR2 FQNEAQ (reference sequence). Trimming took off 1 base at V and 1 base at J, with 7 bases between the two ends. CDR3 residues: CASSLGQTQETQYF. CDR3 DNA: TGTGCCAGCAGCTTAGGACAGACCCAAGAGACCCAGTACTTC.

The chain joins TRBV10-2 to TRBJ2-5; 7 bases are a match to TRBD2. The ends lost 1 base at V and 8 bases at J; junction bases unmatched: 13. The CDR3 has 16 residues. Germline V lookup: CDR1 WSHSY, CDR2 SAAADI. CDR3 in amino acids: CASSEFETPGGHTQYF. The CDR3 coding sequence is TGCGCCAGCAGTGAGTTCGAGACCCCGGGAGGCCATACCCAGTACTTC.

This chain uses TRBV6-2 or TRBV6-3 with TRBJ2-7, with 7 nucleotides matching TRBD2. Germline V CDR1 and CDR2: MNHEY, SVGEGT. The CDR3 runs 13 residues. With 10 bases clipped from V and 2 bases from J, the junction kept 8 bases outside the gene matches. CDR3 in DNA: TGTGCCACCTTAGCGGGCACACCCTACGAGCAGTACTTC. Translating gives CATLAGTPYEQYF.

Regarding this clonotype: One end of the junction is discordant with germline, which a read error may explain. The gene calls are TRBV7-2 and TRBJ2-1, with 11 bases matching TRBD2. This CDR3 spans 15 amino acids. In germline, CDR1 is SGHTA, CDR2 FQGNSA. CDR3 coding DNA: TGTGCCAGCAGCGCGCTAGCGGGAGGCTACGATGAGCAGTTCTTC. Its translation is CASSALAGGYDEQFF.

This rearrangement joins TRBV6-5 to TRBJ1-5; 7 bases line up with TRBD1. The CDR3 totals 15 residues. Germline CDR1 reads MNHEY; CDR2 reads SVGAGI. The V gene end was trimmed by 6 bases and the J gene end by 1 base; junction bases not matched to a gene: 6. CDR3 loop: CASRTTGVSNQPQHF. Here the CDR3 DNA reads TGTGCCAGCAGGACCACAGGGGTCAGCAATCAGCCCCAGCATTTT.

This chain links TRBV10-3 with TRBJ2-4; D call uncertain. Germline CDR1 and CDR2: ENHRY and SYGVKD. The CDR3 has 12 amino acids. Trimming took off 3 bases at V and 6 bases at J, with 6 bases between the two ends. This chain's CDR3 is CAISEQRNIQYF. The CDR3 DNA reads as TGTGCCATCAGTGAACAGAGAAACATTCAGTACTTC.

The chain recombines TRBV13 with TRBJ2-1; 8 nucleotides agree with TRBD2. V was clipped by 5 bases and J by 9 bases; unmatched bases: 6. The CDR3 spans 13 residues. Germline assignment: CDR1 PRHDT and CDR2 FYEKMQ (reference sequence). The CDR3 bases are TGTGCCAGCAGCCCGAGCGGGAGCCCTGAGCAGTTCTTC. Its protein is CASSPSGSPEQFF.

The V call is TRBV7-3, the J call TRBJ2-7; D remains ambiguous. This CDR3 is 12 amino acids long. Trimming cost V 6 bases and J 2 bases, with 8 bases left between them. Germline V gene data show CDR1 as SGHTA and CDR2 as FQGTGA. The CDR3 protein is CASRLPPYEQYF. CDR3 in DNA: TGTGCCAGCAGACTACCTCCCTACGAGCAGTACTTC.

The V and J genes are TRBV27 and TRBJ2-6, with D tentatively TRBD1 (5 bases). Germline CDR1 and CDR2: MNHEY and SMNVEV (reference sequence). The germline V and J ends were trimmed by 6 bases and 2 bases, with 11 bases remaining between them. The CDR3 length is 15 residues. The CDR3: CASSPTGPGANVLTF. The CDR3 DNA reads TGTGCCAGCAGCCCCACAGGTCCTGGGGCCAACGTCCTGACTTTC. Complete variable domain (other parts from reference TRBV27 and TRBJ2-6): EAQVTQNPRYLITVTGKKLTVTCSQNMNHEYMSWYRQDPGLGLRQIYYSMNVEVTDKGDVPEGYKVSRKEKRNFPLILESPSPNQTSLYFCASSPTGPGANVLTFGAGSRLTVL.